The entry that follows covers one TCR beta chain sequence. Its binding antigen is unknown. No qualities accompany the bases; no much larger clone lies one base away. These data are taken from a study of T-cell reconstitution after alpha-beta-depleted transplantation in children (TCRdb year 2016). Regarding the complete study: Using TCR repertoire profiling, the study followed T-cell immune reconstitution in a quantitative way in children after TCRalphabeta/CD19-depleted allogeneic hematopoietic cell transplantation.

The treatment or condition label on this specimen signifies: allogeneic hematopoietic cell transplantation with graft depleted of TCRalphabeta T cells and CD19 B cells. The transplant recipients were children given TCRalphabeta/CD19-depleted allogeneic hematopoietic cell grafts. The CDR3, cysteine through phenylalanine, is 18 amino acids long. Only the CDR3 DNA is retained, 54 bases long and in frame from the first base. The V end gives up 0 bases and the J end 4 bases, leaving 8 bases in the junction not matched to a gene. For CDR1 and CDR2, the germline V gene lists MGHRA and YSYEKL. The library was made by PCR. Sequencing relied on an Illumina HiSeq 2500. To normalize quantification of the TCRbeta repertoire, the TCR libraries were built with molecular barcoding that relied on unique molecular identifiers. TCRdb passed the public sequencing reads through fastp at Q25 and MiXCR, retaining productive beta sequences. For every CDR3 protein sequence, its rows merge into one entry that carries the most common genes and DNA. This sample is represented by about 580,000 distinct CDR3 sequences; around 23% of them were singletons. The ten biggest clones cover 13% to 15% of the sample.

What the authors observed across the whole study: In some patients, the high TCRbeta diversity seen at day 60 was put down to recipient T cells and intrathymic progenitors that had survived conditioning. Hyperexpanded clone frequencies declined over subsequent months; after one year, T-cell counts and TCRbeta diversity were mostly attributed to newly produced T cells. The apparently early recovery of alphabetaT-cell counts about two months after transplant reportedly depended on only several hundred rapidly expanded clones that came from non-depleted graft cells.

This chain joins TRBV4-1 to TRBJ2-1; the junction holds 11 bases that match TRBD2. The sample in question was PBMCs, mostly from graft donor cells, obtained 360 days after TCRalphabeta/CD19-depleted stem cell transplant. The TCR comes from a boy younger than two who had a stem cell transplant for acute myeloid leukemia, so the T cells may come from the graft donor. CDR3 sequence: CASSQDEWGLAAYNEQFF. In nucleotides, the sequence is TGCGCCAGCAGCCAAGATGAGTGGGGACTAGCGGCATACAATGAGCAGTTCTTC.